A single sample is the source of the 15 T cell receptor beta chains below, sequenced in a study of neurological immune-mediated disorders. Each CDR3 protein is one row after TCRdb ran MiXCR on the 5' RACE reads. Altogether some 30,000 distinct CDR3 sequences are present, more than 14% being singletons, with the ten largest covering roughly a quarter. Sequences were obtained from PBMCs. The receptors stem from a man aged 70 or older in good health.

Ten or more counts support this clonotype. The chain recombines TRBV7-7 with TRBJ2-2, with D maybe TRBD1 (5 bases). The germline V gene has CDR1 SSHAT and CDR2 FNYEAQ (reference sequence). Trimming removed 5 bases from V and 6 bases from J, with 13 bases in between. This CDR3 has 14 residues. The CDR3 region has the DNA TGTGCCAGCAGCCTAACAGGATTGTCCGGGGAGCTGTTTTTT. Residues: CASSLTGLSGELFF.

This clonotype was detected many times. CDR3 nucleotides: TGTGCCAGCAGTGACCGGACAGGGAATTCACCCCTCCACTTT. Protein product: CASSDRTGNSPLHF. The chain has TRBV25-1 and TRBJ1-6, with TRBD1 identical over 8 bases. Germline V gives CDR1 MGHDK, CDR2 SYGVNS. The trim removed 3 bases at V and 7 bases at J, leaving 2 bases unmatched. CDR3 size: 14 residues.

This clonotype was detected many times. V usage is TRBV10-3 and J usage is TRBJ2-5; 9 bases match TRBD2. V was clipped by 8 bases and J by 1 base; unmatched bases: 8. The CDR3 length is 15 residues. CDR1 and CDR2 from the germline V gene are ENHRY and SYGVKD. CDR3 amino acids: CAIRAGAGGQETQYF. CDR3 DNA: TGTGCCATCCGGGCGGGAGCGGGGGGCCAAGAGACCCAGTACTTC.

V gene TRBV5-1 combines with J gene TRBJ2-7, with D possibly being TRBD2 (6 bases). There are 16 residues in the CDR3. With 0 bases removed from V and 5 bases from J, the gap between germline ends came to 18 bases. Germline assignment: CDR1 SGHRS and CDR2 YFSETQ. The CDR3: CASSLGAVVGSDEQYF. CDR3 DNA: TGCGCCAGCAGCTTGGGGGCCGTGGTCGGGAGCGACGAGCAGTACTTC.

This clonotype was counted at least ten times. V is TRBV6-6 and J is TRBJ1-2; no clear D. Germline CDR1 reads MNHNY; CDR2 reads SVGAGI (reference sequence). CDR3 length equals 16 residues. V was shortened by 3 bases and J by 0 bases, with 14 bases between the two germline ends. The CDR3 DNA sequence: TGTGCCAGCAGTTATAGTGGTTCAGAATCTAACTATGGCTACACCTTC. It codes for CASSYSGSESNYGYTF.

This clonotype was seen ten or more times. The CDR3 bases are TGTGCCAGCAGCATCAGACAGGACACCGGGGAGCTGTTTTTT. It encodes CASSIRQDTGELFF. The rearrangement uses TRBV7-8 and TRBJ2-2; D possibly corresponds to TRBD1 (6 bases). V lost 5 bases and J 3 bases, leaving 10 bases between the germline ends. CDR1 is SGHVS and CDR2 is FQNEAQ in the germline V gene. There are 14 residues in the CDR3. Filled out from reference TRBV7-8 and TRBJ2-2, the complete variable domain reads GAGVSQSPRYKVAKRGQDVALRCDPISGHVSLFWYQQALGQGPEFLTYFQNEAQLDKSGLPSDRFFAERPEGSVSTLKIQRTQQEDSAVYLCASSIRQDTGELFFGEGSRLTVL.

There are many counts of this clonotype. The chain uses TRBV2 and TRBJ2-7; D not certain. CDR1 is SNHLY, CDR2 FYNNEI, per germline. The germline V and J ends were trimmed by 5 bases and 5 bases, with 13 bases remaining between them. This CDR3 has 13 amino acids. The CDR3, as DNA: TGTGCCAGCAGTTGGATTCAACGGGACGAGCAGTACTTC. Its translation: CASSWIQRDEQYF.

The table lists this clonotype with many counts. The chain uses TRBV7-8 and TRBJ2-4; tentatively, D is TRBD1 (6 bases). CDR1 and CDR2 (germline): SGHVS, FQNEAQ. This CDR3 comprises 13 residues. V lost 2 bases to trimming and J lost 8 bases, with 10 bases between them. The CDR3 DNA reads as TGTGCCAGCAGCTTAACAGGGCAATACATTCAGTACTTC. Protein product: CASSLTGQYIQYF.

This clonotype showed up just once. The chain couples TRBV5-4 to TRBJ2-1, with D hard to call. Per germline, CDR1 SGHNT and CDR2 YYREEE (reference sequence). V was trimmed by 1 base and J by 6 bases, leaving 14 bases between them. CDR3 length equals 15 residues. The CDR3 region is CASSLFPTPRNEQFF. For the CDR3, the DNA is TGTGCCAGCAGCTTGTTCCCGACCCCTCGCAATGAGCAGTTCTTC.

This clonotype was detected ten times or more. V is TRBV6-2 or TRBV6-3 and J is TRBJ1-4; D possibly corresponds to TRBD1 (5 bases). Germline CDR1 and CDR2: MNHEY and SVGEGT. The length of the CDR3 is 18 residues. Trimming removed 0 bases at V and 8 bases at J, with 22 bases between. This CDR3 is CASSYSRNTGPIEEKLFF. For the CDR3, the DNA is TGTGCCAGCAGTTACTCGCGGAATACGGGACCTATCGAGGAAAAACTGTTTTTT.

Ten or more counts support this clonotype. The chain employs TRBV7-2 and TRBJ2-7; TRBD1 agrees at 10 bases. The CDR3 spans 16 residues. Trimming took 5 bases from V and 4 from J; bases not matched to a gene: 11. Germline values: CDR1 SGHTA, CDR2 FQGNSA. CDR3 coding DNA: TGTGCCAGCAGCCCACACGCCCGGACAGGGGGTTACGAGCAGTACTTC. This gives the protein CASSPHARTGGYEQYF.

This clonotype was recorded only once. The J gene is TRBJ2-7, the V gene TRBV5-1; TRBD1 is a possible D gene (6 bases). The CDR3 is 15 amino acids. Germline V gene data show CDR1 as SGHRS and CDR2 as YFSETQ. Trimming took 6 bases from V and 2 from J, leaving 18 bases between them. This CDR3 is CASIPEWGPPYEQYF. In DNA, the CDR3 is TGCGCCAGCATCCCCGAATGGGGGCCCCCCTACGAGCAGTACTTC.

This clonotype has a count of ten or more. The chain has TRBV12-3 or TRBV12-4 and TRBJ2-5; D is unclear. The CDR3 has 16 amino acids. Trimming left V 1 base short and J 0 bases short, with 12 bases between. CDR3 DNA sequence: TGTGCCAGCAGTTTAGTAGAGACATTGTACCAAGAGACCCAGTACTTC. Protein sequence: CASSLVETLYQETQYF.

The gene calls are TRBV12-3 or TRBV12-4 and TRBJ2-3, with a possible D match to TRBD2 (6 bases). V lost 3 bases and J 3 bases, leaving 13 bases between the germline ends. The CDR3 has 15 residues. The CDR3 region has the DNA TGTGCCAGCAGTTTTACGGGAGTGAGGACAGATACGCAGTATTTT. It translates to CASSFTGVRTDTQYF.

This clonotype was observed many times. The chain carries TRBV15 and TRBJ2-7, with D unresolved. CDR3 length: 13 amino acids. Germline V lookup: CDR1 LNHNV, CDR2 YYDKDF (reference sequence). V was shortened by 2 bases and J by 3 bases, with 8 bases between the two germline ends. CDR3 coding DNA: TGTGCCACCAGCAGATTTAGGAACTACGAGCAGTACTTC. This sequence encodes CATSRFRNYEQYF.